Presented here are 22 T cell receptor beta chains from one specimen sequenced in a study of blood T cell repertoires in COVID-19. TCRdb's table, derived via immunoSEQ multiplex PCR, lists solely in-frame clones and lacks some. The table shows 55,000 to 80,000 clones, with about 83% occurring only once. The material sequenced was peripheral blood. Receptors were obtained from a man in his fifties or sixties with active COVID-19.

The rearrangement joins TRBV5-1 to TRBJ1-1; tentatively, D is TRBD1 (5 bases). The germline V and J ends were trimmed by 0 bases and 11 bases, with 17 bases remaining between them. Germline assignment: CDR1 SGHRS and CDR2 YFSETQ. CDR3 size: 14 residues. DNA for the CDR3: TGCGCCAGCAGCTTGGTGTCGGCAGGGCTGGTGGCTTTCTTT. Amino acids: CASSLVSAGLVAFF. Combining the CDR3 with reference TRBV5-1 and TRBJ1-1 gives the whole variable domain KAGVTQTPRYLIKTRGQQVTLSCSPISGHRSVSWYQQTPGQGLQFLFEYFSETQRNKGNFPGRFSGRQFSNSRSEMNVSTLELGDSALYLCASSLVSAGLVAFFGQGTRLTVV.

Only one count was recorded for this clone. The rearrangement joins TRBV12-5 to TRBJ1-5, with 7 bases that match TRBD1. Trimming removed 7 bases from V and 6 bases from J; junction bases left unmatched: 15. The CDR3 is made up of 16 amino acids. Per the germline V gene, CDR1 is LGHNT and CDR2 is FRNRAP. The CDR3 nucleotides read TGTGCTAGTGCCTTAGGGGGCACAGGGGAGGCTCAGCCCCAGCATTTT. This encodes CASALGGTGEAQPQHF.

This chain connects TRBV7-9 to TRBJ2-1; TRBD2 agrees at 10 bases. This CDR3 spans 13 amino acids. Germline loops: CDR1 SEHNR, CDR2 FQNEAQ (reference sequence). J gave up 10 bases and V 0 bases, and 0 bases lay outside the gene matches. CDR3 amino acids: CASSLATSGEQFF. In nucleotides, the CDR3 is TGTGCCAGCAGCTTAGCGACTAGCGGGGAGCAGTTCTTC.

The rearrangement uses TRBV9 and TRBJ1-4, with 10 nucleotides matching TRBD1. The CDR3 consists of 16 residues. The germline gives CDR1 SGDLS, CDR2 YYNGEE. Trimming at V came to 3 bases and at J to 8 bases, leaving 10 bases not matched to a gene. The CDR3 sequence: CASSARPTGGGEKLFF. The CDR3 coding sequence is TGTGCCAGCAGCGCGAGGCCGACAGGGGGCGGAGAAAAACTGTTTTTT.

This chain joins TRBV7-6 and TRBJ2-1; D call uncertain. The germline gives CDR1 SGHVS, CDR2 FNYEAQ. The CDR3 loop spans 13 amino acids. Trimming shortened V by 4 bases and J by 4 bases, and 8 bases separated the two germline ends. This CDR3 reads CASSSALYNEQFF. The CDR3, as DNA: TGTGCCAGCAGCTCCGCGTTATACAATGAGCAGTTCTTC. Full variable domain (rest looked up from reference TRBV7-6 and TRBJ2-1): GAGVSQSPRYKVTKRGQDVALRCDPISGHVSLYWYRQALGQGPEFLTYFNYEAQQDKSGLPNDRFSAERPEGSISTLTIQRTEQRDSAMYRCASSSALYNEQFFGPGTRLTVL.

The rearrangement joins TRBV6-5 to TRBJ1-1; D may be TRBD1 (6 bases). With 3 bases removed from V and 4 bases from J, the gap between germline ends came to 15 bases. The CDR3 has 15 residues. CDR1 is MNHEY, CDR2 SVGAGI, per germline. CDR3 coding DNA: TGTGCCAGCAGTTATCGACAGGCCCTGGGCACTGAAGCTTTCTTT. Protein product: CASSYRQALGTEAFF.

This chain joins TRBV7-8 and TRBJ1-1, with no clear D. V was clipped by 2 bases and J by 0 bases, with 4 bases between them. Looked up from germline, CDR1 is SGHVS and CDR2 is FQNEAQ. This CDR3 comprises 13 residues. The CDR3: CASSLPVNTEAFF. The CDR3 DNA is TGTGCCAGCAGCTTACCCGTGAACACTGAAGCTTTCTTT.

V usage is TRBV13 and J usage is TRBJ2-2; possibly TRBD2 for D (6 bases). Trimming stripped 4 bases from V and 3 bases from J, with 12 bases between. Germline V gives CDR1 PRHDT, CDR2 FYEKMQ (reference sequence). CDR3 size: 15 residues. CDR3 sequence reads: CASSWRVGDTGELFF. As DNA, the CDR3 is TGTGCCAGCAGCTGGAGGGTGGGGGACACCGGGGAGCTGTTTTTT. The full variable domain, in which reference TRBV13 and TRBJ2-2 provide the parts outside the CDR3, is AAGVIQSPRHLIKEKRETATLKCYPIPRHDTVYWYQQGPGQDPQFLISFYEKMQSDKGSIPDRFSAQQFSDYHSELNMSSLELGDSALYFCASSWRVGDTGELFFGEGSRLTVL.

The V and J genes are TRBV12-3 or TRBV12-4 and TRBJ1-5; TRBD1 matches at 7 bases. This CDR3 region has 13 residues. V lost 6 bases, J lost 2 bases, and 1 base stayed unmatched. The CDR3 DNA reads TGTGCCAGCAGAGGGACAGGCAATCAGCCCCAGCATTTT. Amino acid sequence: CASRGTGNQPQHF.

This chain links TRBV7-2 with TRBJ2-7; D may be TRBD1 (6 bases). Deletions cut 0 bases from V and 7 bases from J, with 13 bases between. Germline lookup yields CDR1 SGHTA and CDR2 FQGNSA. The CDR3 has 14 amino acids. The CDR3 here is CASSLAGQPGEQYF. As DNA, the CDR3 is TGTGCCAGCAGCTTAGCCGGACAGCCTGGGGAGCAGTACTTC.

This clone was counted between two and nine times. The chain has TRBV28 and TRBJ2-7; 9 bases agree with TRBD1. This CDR3 region has 14 residues. Germline assignment: CDR1 MDHEN and CDR2 SYDVKM. Trimming removed 3 bases from V and 6 bases from J; junction bases left unmatched: 6. The CDR3 sequence: CASSLGGQGSEQYF. The DNA of the CDR3 is TGTGCCAGCAGTTTGGGGGGACAGGGATCCGAGCAGTACTTC.

About this clone: One end of the junction fails to match germline, which may point to a read error. The chain carries TRBV23-1 and TRBJ2-1, with 8 bases that match TRBD2. TRBV23-1 is reported as an ORF; its role is uncertain. The CDR3 contains 16 residues. The CDR3 sequence is CASSQSGGGPGNEQFF. The CDR3 region has the DNA TGCGCCAGCAGCCAATCCGGGGGGGGGCCGGGCAATGAGCAGTTCTTC.

V usage is TRBV7-2 and J usage is TRBJ2-3, with D possibly being TRBD2 (5 bases). V was cut by 7 bases and J by 0 bases, with 8 bases left in between. The CDR3 is made up of 13 amino acids. CDR1 and CDR2 from the germline V gene are SGHTA and FQGNSA. CDR3 sequence reads: CASKDWSTDTQYF. CDR3 nucleotides: TGTGCCAGCAAGGACTGGAGCACAGATACGCAGTATTTT.

This rearrangement joins TRBV7-2 to TRBJ2-7; D remains unclear. The CDR3 extends over 15 amino acids. The V gene lost 5 bases and the J gene lost 5 bases, with 19 bases spanning the gap. From germline, CDR1 is SGHTA and CDR2 FQGNSA. CDR3 sequence reads: CASSPRMSRLDEQYF. For the CDR3, the DNA is TGTGCCAGCAGCCCCCGAATGAGCAGACTTGACGAGCAGTACTTC.

The chain joins TRBV7-3 to TRBJ2-3; TRBD2 might be the D (6 bases). Germline V gene data show CDR1 as SGHTA and CDR2 as FQGTGA. This CDR3 comprises 14 residues. V was cut by 2 bases and J by 5 bases, with 11 bases left in between. The CDR3 bases are TGTGCCAGCAGCTTAGTCGGGACTGGAGATACGCAGTATTTT. Its translation is CASSLVGTGDTQYF.

In its sample, this clone was seen once. V and J are TRBV6-2 or TRBV6-3 and TRBJ2-7; D unresolved. Germline lookup yields CDR1 MNHEY and CDR2 SVGEGT. This CDR3 is built from 14 residues. V was pared by 2 bases and J by 4 bases, with 12 bases between. The CDR3 DNA is TGTGCCAGCAGTTACGTCGGTGGTGGTTACGAGCAGTACTTC. It yields the protein CASSYVGGGYEQYF.

The V gene is TRBV11-3, the J gene TRBJ1-1; D is ambiguous. Germline CDR1 reads SGHNT; CDR2 reads YENEEA. The length of the CDR3 is 14 residues. With 1 base removed from V and 1 base from J, the gap between germline ends came to 7 bases. The CDR3 region is CASSLGSQNTEAFF. Written as DNA, the CDR3 is TGTGCCAGCAGCTTAGGGAGTCAGAACACTGAAGCTTTCTTT. The complete variable domain, with remaining parts taken from reference TRBV11-3 and TRBJ1-1, reads EAGVVQSPRYKIIEKKQPVAFWCNPISGHNTLYWYLQNLGQGPELLIRYENEEAVDDSQLPKDRFSAERLKGVDSTLKIQPAELGDSAVYLCASSLGSQNTEAFFGQGTRLTVV.

The chain has TRBV7-9 and TRBJ2-3; 15 positions agree with TRBD2. The CDR3 has 18 residues. Germline CDR1 reads SEHNR; CDR2 reads FQNEAQ (reference sequence). The V gene end was trimmed by 5 bases and the J gene end by 8 bases; junction bases not matched to a gene: 14. This CDR3 is CASSPLGLAGGPPGTQYF. In DNA, the CDR3 is TGTGCCAGCAGCCCCTTGGGACTAGCGGGAGGACCCCCGGGTACGCAGTATTTT. The full variable domain, completed using reference TRBV7-9 and TRBJ2-3, is DTGVSQNPRHKITKRGQNVTFRCDPISEHNRLYWYRQTLGQGPEFLTYFQNEAQLEKSRLLSDRFSAERPKGSFSTLEIQRTEQGDSAMYLCASSPLGLAGGPPGTQYFGPGTRLTVL.

This clone was detected once. J is TRBJ1-5 and V is TRBV2; possible D gene TRBD1, 5 bases. Germline V CDR1 and CDR2: SNHLY, FYNNEI. This CDR3 contains 15 residues. The germline V and J ends were trimmed by 7 bases and 7 bases, with 20 bases remaining between them. Written as DNA, the CDR3 is TGTGCCAGCACCCAGGAGGGTGGGAGGGGACAGCCCCAGCATTTT. This gives the protein CASTQEGGRGQPQHF.

CDR3 in amino acids: CASSYGQDVSYEQYF. Here the CDR3 DNA reads TGTGCCAGCAGCTACGGACAGGACGTCTCCTACGAGCAGTACTTC. The rearrangement links TRBV7-2 to TRBJ2-7; 7 positions agree with TRBD1. Trimming at V came to 4 bases and at J to 0 bases, leaving 6 bases not matched to a gene. CDR3 size: 15 residues. The germline V gene encodes CDR1 SGHTA and CDR2 FQGNSA. Complete variable domain (other parts from reference TRBV7-2 and TRBJ2-7): GAGVSQSPSNKVTEKGKDVELRCDPISGHTALYWYRQSLGQGLEFLIYFQGNSAPDKSGLPSDRFSAERTGGSVSTLTIQRTQQEDSAVYLCASSYGQDVSYEQYFGPGTRLTVT.

CDR3 residues: CASRYSGSDSYEQYF. CDR3 DNA sequence: TGCGCCAGCAGATATAGCGGGAGTGATTCCTACGAGCAGTACTTC. The chain employs TRBV5-1 and TRBJ2-7; 9 bases align to TRBD2. CDR3 length equals 15 residues. The germline V gene has CDR1 SGHRS and CDR2 YFSETQ. Trimming at V came to 5 bases and at J to 1 base, leaving 7 bases not matched to a gene.

To note about this clone: One junction end disagrees with the germline gene, perhaps due to a read error. The chain employs TRBV20-1 and TRBJ1-4; D unresolved. The CDR3 is 11 amino acids. Germline CDR1 DFQATT, CDR2 SNEGSKA (reference sequence). The CDR3: CSARDYGLLGF. CDR3 DNA sequence: TGCAGTGCTAGAGATTACGGACTCCTGGGGTTT.